This T cell receptor beta chain was recorded in a study of T cell responses to AZD1222 COVID-19 vaccine. Using immunoSEQ multiplex PCR, the repertoire was profiled, and TCRdb retains in-frame clones only, with some absent. The data hold roughly 160,000 clones, with 80% to 90% observed a single time. Germline V gives CDR1 SGHRS, CDR2 YFSETQ. CDR3 size: 17 residues. Trimming at V came to 4 bases and at J to 0 bases, leaving 10 bases not matched to a gene. This clone was recorded only once. This TCR derives from an adult in good health. The chain uses TRBV5-1 and TRBJ1-1, with 9 bases lining up with TRBD1. Sample: peripheral blood, taken on day 0 of AZD1222 vaccination. The CDR3 DNA sequence: TGCGCCAGCAGCACCGGACAGGGGACCTGGGTGAACACTGAAGCTTTCTTT. Residues: CASSTGQGTWVNTEAFF. Based on the CDR3 plus reference TRBV5-1 and TRBJ1-1, the full variable domain is KAGVTQTPRYLIKTRGQQVTLSCSPISGHRSVSWYQQTPGQGLQFLFEYFSETQRNKGNFPGRFSGRQFSNSRSEMNVSTLELGDSALYLCASSTGQGTWVNTEAFFGQGTRLTVV.